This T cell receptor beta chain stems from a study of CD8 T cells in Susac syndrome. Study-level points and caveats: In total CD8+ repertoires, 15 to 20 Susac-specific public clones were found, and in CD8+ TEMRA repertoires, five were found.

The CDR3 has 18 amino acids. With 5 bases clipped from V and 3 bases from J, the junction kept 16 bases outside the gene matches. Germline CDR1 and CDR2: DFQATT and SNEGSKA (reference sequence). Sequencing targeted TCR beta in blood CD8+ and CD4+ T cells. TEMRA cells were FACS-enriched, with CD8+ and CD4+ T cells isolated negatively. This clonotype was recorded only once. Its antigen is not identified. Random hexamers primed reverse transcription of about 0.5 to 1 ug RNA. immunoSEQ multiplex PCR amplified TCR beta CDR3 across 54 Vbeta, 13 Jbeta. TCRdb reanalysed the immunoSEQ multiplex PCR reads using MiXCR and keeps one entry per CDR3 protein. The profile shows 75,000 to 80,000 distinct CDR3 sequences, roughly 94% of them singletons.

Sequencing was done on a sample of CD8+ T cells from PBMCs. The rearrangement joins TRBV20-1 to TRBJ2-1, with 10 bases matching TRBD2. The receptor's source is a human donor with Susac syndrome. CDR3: CSAHRRSVLAGLYNEQFF. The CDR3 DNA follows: TGCAGTGCTCACCGACGCTCCGTACTAGCGGGGCTCTACAATGAGCAGTTCTTC.